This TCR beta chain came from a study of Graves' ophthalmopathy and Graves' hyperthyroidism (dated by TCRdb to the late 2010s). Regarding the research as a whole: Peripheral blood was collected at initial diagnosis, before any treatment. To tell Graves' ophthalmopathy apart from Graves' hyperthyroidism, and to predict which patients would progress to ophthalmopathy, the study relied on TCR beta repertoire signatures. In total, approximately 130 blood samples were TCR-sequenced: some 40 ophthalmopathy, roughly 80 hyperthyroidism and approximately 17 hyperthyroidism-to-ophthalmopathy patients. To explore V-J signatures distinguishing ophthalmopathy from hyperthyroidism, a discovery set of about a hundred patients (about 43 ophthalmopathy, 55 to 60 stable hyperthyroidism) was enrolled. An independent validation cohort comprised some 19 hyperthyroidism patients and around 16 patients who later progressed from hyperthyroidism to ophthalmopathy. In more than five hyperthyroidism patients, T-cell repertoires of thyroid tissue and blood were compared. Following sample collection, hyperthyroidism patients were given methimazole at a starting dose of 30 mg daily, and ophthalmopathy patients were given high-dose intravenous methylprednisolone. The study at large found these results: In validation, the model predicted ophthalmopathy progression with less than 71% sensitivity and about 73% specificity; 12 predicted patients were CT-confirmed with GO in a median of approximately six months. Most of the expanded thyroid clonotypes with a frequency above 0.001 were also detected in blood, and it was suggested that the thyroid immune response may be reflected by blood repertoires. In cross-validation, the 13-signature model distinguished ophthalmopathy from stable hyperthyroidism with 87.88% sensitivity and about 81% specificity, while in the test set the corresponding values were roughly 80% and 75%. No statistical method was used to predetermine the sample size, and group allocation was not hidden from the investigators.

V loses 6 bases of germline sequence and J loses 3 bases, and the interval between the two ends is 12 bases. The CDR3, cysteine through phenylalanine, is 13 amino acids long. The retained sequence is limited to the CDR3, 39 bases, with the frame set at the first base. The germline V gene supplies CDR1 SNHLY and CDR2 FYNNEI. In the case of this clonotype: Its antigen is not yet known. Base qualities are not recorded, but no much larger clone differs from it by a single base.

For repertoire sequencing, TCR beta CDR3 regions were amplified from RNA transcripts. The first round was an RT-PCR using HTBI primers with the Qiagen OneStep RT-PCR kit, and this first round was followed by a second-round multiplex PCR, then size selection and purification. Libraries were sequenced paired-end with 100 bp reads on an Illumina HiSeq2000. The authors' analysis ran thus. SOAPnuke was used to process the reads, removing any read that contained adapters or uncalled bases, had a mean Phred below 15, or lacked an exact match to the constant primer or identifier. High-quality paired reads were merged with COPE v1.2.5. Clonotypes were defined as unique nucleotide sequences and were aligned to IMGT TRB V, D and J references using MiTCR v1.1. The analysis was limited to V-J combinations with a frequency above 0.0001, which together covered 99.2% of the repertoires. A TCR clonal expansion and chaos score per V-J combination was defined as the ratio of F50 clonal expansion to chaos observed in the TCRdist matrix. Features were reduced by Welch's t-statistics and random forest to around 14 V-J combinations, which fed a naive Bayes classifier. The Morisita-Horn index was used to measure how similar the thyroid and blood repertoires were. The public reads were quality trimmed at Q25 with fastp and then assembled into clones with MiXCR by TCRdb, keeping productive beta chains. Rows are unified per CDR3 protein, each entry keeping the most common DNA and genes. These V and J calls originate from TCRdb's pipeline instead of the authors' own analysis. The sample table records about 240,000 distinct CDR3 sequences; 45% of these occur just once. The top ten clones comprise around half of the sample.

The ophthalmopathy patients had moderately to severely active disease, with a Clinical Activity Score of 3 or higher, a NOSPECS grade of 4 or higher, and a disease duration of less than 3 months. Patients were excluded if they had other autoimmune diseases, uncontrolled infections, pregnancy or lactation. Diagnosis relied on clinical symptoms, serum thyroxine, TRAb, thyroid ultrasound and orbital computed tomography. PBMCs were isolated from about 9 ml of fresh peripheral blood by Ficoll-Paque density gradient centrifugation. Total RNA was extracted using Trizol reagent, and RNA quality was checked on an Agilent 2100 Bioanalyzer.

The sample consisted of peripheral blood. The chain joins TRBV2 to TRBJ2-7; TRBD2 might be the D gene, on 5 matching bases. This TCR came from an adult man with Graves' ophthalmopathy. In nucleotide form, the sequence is TGTGCCAGCAGAGGTGGAGGAGACTACGAGCAGTACTTC. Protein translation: CASRGGGDYEQYF.